This T cell receptor beta chain derives from a study of OX40 agonist ivuxolimab in advanced cancers. Trimming stripped 0 bases from V and 2 bases from J, with 12 bases between. CDR3 length: 16 amino acids. CDR1 is MGHRA, CDR2 YSYEKL, per germline. Clones were read by immunoSEQ multiplex PCR, and TCRdb kept only the in-frame ones, dropping some. The sample lists under 45,000 clones, roughly 77% occurring once. Here the sequenced sample was CD4+ or CD8+ T cells sorted from blood, taken in a trial of the OX40 agonist ivuxolimab. The V and J genes are TRBV4-1 and TRBJ2-3, with D possibly matching TRBD1 (5 bases). This clonotype was sampled from an adult with an advanced solid tumor such as melanoma, head and neck, liver or kidney cancer. The CDR3 protein is CASSQDTGGITDTQYF. The CDR3 nucleotides are TGCGCCAGCAGCCAAGATACAGGCGGAATCACAGATACGCAGTATTTT.